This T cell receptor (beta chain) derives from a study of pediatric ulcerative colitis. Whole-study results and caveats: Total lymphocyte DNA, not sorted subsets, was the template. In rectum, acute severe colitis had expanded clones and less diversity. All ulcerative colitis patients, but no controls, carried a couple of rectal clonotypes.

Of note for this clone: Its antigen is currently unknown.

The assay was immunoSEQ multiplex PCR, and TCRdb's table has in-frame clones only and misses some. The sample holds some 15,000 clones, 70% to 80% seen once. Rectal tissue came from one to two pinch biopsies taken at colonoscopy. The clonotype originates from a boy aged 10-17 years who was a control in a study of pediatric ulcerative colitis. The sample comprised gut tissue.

The DNA for the CDR3 is TGTGCCAGCAGCGTAGAGGTACTTGATACGCAGTATTTT. Encoded protein: CASSVEVLDTQYF. This chain links TRBV9 with TRBJ2-3; D ambiguous. Germline CDR1 reads SGDLS; CDR2 reads YYNGEE. With 0 bases removed from V and 6 bases from J, the gap between germline ends came to 8 bases. The CDR3 is 13 amino acids. Filled out from reference TRBV9 and TRBJ2-3, the complete variable domain reads DSGVTQTPKHLITATGQRVTLRCSPRSGDLSVYWYQQSLDQGLQFLIQYYNGEERAKGNILERFSAQQFPDLHSELNLSSLELGDSALYFCASSVEVLDTQYFGPGTRLTVL.